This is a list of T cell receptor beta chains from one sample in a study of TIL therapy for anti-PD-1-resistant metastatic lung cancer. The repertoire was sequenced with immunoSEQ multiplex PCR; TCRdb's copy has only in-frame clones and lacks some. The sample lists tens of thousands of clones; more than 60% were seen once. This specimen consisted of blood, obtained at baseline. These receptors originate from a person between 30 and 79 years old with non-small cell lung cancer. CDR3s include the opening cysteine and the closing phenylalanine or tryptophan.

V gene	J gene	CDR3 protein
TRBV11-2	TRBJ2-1	CASSLDHDSYNEQFF
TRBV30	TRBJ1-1	CAWRWSGATEAFF
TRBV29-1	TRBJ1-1	CSPEEEKVNTEAFF
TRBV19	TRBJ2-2	CASSTWTAQNTGELFF
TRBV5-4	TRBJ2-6	CASSLDRGSGANVLTF
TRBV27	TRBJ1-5	CASSDNGNQPQHF
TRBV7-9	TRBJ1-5	CASTSTASNQPQHF
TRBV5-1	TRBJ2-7	CASSLQGVYEQYF
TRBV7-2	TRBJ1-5	CASSRTVLLGQPQHF
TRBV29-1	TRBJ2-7	CSVALATEQYF
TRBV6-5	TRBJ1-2	CASSIGTGYGYTF
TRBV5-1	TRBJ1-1	CASRVESRSVEAFF
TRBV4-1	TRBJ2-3	CASSPQGASSTDTQYF
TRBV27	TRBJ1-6	CASRILDNNSPLHF
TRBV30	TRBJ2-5	CAWSVGRETQYF
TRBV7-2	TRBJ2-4	CASSSRPGQGPLEYF
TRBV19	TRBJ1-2	CASTSPGQKIGGYTF